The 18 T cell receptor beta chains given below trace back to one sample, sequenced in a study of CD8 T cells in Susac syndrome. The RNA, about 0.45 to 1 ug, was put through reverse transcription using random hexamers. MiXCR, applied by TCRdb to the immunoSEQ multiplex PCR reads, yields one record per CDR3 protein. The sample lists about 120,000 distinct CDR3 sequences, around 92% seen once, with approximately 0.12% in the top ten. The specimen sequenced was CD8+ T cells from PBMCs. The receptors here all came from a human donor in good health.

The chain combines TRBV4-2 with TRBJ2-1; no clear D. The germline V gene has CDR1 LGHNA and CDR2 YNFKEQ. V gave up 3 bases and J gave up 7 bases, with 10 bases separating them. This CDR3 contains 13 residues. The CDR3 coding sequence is TGTGCCAGCAGCCACCCCCAGGAAAATGAGCAGTTCTTC. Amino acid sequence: CASSHPQENEQFF.

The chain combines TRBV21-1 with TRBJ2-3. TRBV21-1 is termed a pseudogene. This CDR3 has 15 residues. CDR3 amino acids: CASSKGAAGTDTQYF. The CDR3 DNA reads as TGTGCCAGCAGCAAAGGGGCTGCGGGCACAGATACGCAGTATTTT.

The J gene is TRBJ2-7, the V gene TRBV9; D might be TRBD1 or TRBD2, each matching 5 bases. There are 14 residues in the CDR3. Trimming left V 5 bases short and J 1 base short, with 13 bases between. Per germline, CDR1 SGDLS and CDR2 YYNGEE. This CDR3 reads CASSSGTVSYEQYF. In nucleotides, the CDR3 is TGTGCCAGCAGTTCCGGGACGGTTTCCTACGAGCAGTACTTC.

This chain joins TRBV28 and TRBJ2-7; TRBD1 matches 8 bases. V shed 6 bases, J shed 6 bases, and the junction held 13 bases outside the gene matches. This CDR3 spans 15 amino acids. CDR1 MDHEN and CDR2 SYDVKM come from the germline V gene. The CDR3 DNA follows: TGTGCCAGCAGAAGGACATTGCAGGGGGCTCGCGAGCAGTACTTC. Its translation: CASRRTLQGAREQYF.

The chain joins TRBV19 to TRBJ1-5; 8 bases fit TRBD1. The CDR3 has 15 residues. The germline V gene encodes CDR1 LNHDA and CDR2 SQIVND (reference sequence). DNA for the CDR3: TGTGCGACCGACAGGGGTTTTTTAAGCAATCAGCCCCAGCATTTT. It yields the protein CATDRGFLSNQPQHF.

DNA for the CDR3: TGCAGCGTTGAGTTGGGCGGGCGCTCCTACGAGCAGTACTTC. Amino acids: CSVELGGRSYEQYF. The chain recombines TRBV29-1 with TRBJ2-7; tentatively, D is TRBD2 (5 bases). The V gene lost 3 bases and the J gene lost 0 bases, with 12 bases spanning the gap. Germline values: CDR1 SQVTM, CDR2 ANQGSEA. CDR3 length equals 14 residues.

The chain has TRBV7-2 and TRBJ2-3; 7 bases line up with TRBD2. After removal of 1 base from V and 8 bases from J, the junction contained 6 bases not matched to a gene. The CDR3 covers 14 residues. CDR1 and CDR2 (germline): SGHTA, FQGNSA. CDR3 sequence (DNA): TGTGCCAGCAGCTTAGGGACTAGTAAGATTACGCAGTATTTT. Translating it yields CASSLGTSKITQYF.

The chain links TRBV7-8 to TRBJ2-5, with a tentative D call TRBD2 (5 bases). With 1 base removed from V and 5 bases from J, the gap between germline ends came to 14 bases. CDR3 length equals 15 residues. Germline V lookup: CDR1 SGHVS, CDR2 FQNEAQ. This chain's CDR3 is CASSLVERARETQYF. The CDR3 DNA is TGTGCCAGCAGCTTAGTGGAGAGGGCCAGGGAGACCCAGTACTTC.

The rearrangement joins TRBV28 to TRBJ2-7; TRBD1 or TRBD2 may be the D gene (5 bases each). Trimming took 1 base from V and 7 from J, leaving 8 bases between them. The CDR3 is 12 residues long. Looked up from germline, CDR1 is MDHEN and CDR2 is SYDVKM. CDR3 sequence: CASSLLGEEQYF. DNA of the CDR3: TGTGCCAGCAGTTTATTGGGGGAGGAGCAGTACTTC.

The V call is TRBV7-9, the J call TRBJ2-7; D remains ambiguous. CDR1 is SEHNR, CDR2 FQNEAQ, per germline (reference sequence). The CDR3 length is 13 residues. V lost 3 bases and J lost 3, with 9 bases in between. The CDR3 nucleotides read TGTGCCAGCAGCTTTGAGTCAAACTACGAGCAGTACTTC. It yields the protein CASSFESNYEQYF.

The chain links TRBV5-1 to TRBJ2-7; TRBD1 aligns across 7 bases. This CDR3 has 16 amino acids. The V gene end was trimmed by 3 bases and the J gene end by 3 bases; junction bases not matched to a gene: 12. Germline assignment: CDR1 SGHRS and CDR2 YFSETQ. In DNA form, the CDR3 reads TGCGCCAGCAGCTGGGGAGCTACCACAGGGGTCTACGAGCAGTACTTC. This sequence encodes CASSWGATTGVYEQYF.

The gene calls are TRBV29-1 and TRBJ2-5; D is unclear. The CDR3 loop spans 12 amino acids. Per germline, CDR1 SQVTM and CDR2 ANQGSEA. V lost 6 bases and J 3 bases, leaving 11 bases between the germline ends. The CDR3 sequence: CSVATVEETQYF. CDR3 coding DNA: TGCAGCGTCGCTACAGTAGAAGAGACCCAGTACTTC.

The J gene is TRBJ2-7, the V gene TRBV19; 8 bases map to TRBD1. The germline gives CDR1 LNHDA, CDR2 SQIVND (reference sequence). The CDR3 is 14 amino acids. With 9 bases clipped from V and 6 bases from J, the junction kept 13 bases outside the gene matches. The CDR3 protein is CASSFRAGGLEQYF. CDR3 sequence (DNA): TGTGCCAGCTCCTTCCGAGCAGGGGGCCTCGAGCAGTACTTC.

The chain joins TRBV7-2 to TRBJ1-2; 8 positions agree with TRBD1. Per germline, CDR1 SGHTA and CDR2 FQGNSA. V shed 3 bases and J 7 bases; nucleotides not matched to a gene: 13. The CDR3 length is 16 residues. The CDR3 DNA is TGTGCCAGCAGCTTCCCTAGGGGTACAGGGGGACCTGGCTACACCTTC. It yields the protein CASSFPRGTGGPGYTF.

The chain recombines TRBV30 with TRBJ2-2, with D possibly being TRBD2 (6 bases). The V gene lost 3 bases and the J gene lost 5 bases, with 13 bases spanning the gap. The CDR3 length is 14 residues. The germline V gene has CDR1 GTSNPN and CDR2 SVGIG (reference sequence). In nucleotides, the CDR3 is TGTGCCTGGAGCGGGCTAGCGAGGACCGGGGAGCTGTTTTTT. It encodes CAWSGLARTGELFF.

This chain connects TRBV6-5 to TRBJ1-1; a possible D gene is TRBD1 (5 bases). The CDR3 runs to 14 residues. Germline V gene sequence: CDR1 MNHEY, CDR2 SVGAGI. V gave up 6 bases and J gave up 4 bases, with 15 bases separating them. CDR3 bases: TGTGCCAGCAGCTCGGGACGCTTGGGCACTGAAGCTTTCTTT. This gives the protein CASSSGRLGTEAFF.

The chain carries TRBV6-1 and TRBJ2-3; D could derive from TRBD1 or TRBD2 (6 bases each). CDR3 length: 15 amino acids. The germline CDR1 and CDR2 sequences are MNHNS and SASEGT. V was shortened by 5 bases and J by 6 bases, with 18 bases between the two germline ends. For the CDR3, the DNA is TGTGCCAGCAGTACGGAGGGGCAGGGGAAGGATACGCAGTATTTT. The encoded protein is CASSTEGQGKDTQYF.

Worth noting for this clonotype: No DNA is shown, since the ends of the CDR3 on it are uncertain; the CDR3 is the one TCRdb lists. The CDR3: CISVSEAPTPTDPKFYEQYF. The chain employs TRBV7-5 and TRBJ2-7; the table assigns TRBD1, which was not confirmed against the DNA. TRBV7-5 is deemed a pseudogene. Counting both end residues, the CDR3 totals 20 amino acids.